Each of the 23 T cell receptor beta chains below was sequenced from the same sample in a study of T cells in Graves' hyperthyroidism and ophthalmopathy. Amplified TCR beta CDR3 regions came from RNA transcripts. A first-round RT-PCR of the TCR CDR3 used the HTBI primer set. TCRdb reprocessed the multiplex PCR reads with MiXCR, giving one entry per CDR3 protein. The sample comprises 650,000 to 750,000 distinct CDR3 sequences, 12% to 15% of which are singletons, and roughly a tenth rests with the top ten. Source material: blood. The receptors shown here come from a woman aged 18 to 35 with Graves' hyperthyroidism.

This clonotype was detected a few times. This chain links TRBV9 with TRBJ1-2; 7 bases line up with TRBD1. CDR3 length: 16 residues. Germline V gene sequence: CDR1 SGDLS, CDR2 YYNGEE. V dropped 1 base and J dropped 2; count of bases not matched to a gene: 8. CDR3 in amino acids: CASSVTNRGSNYGYTF. CDR3 bases: TGTGCCAGCAGCGTAACAAACAGGGGATCAAACTATGGCTACACCTTC.

This clonotype was detected ten times or more. J is TRBJ1-2 and V is TRBV3-1; D gene unclear. The germline V gene encodes CDR1 LGHDT and CDR2 YNNKEL (reference sequence). The CDR3 runs to 12 residues. The germline V and J ends were trimmed by 1 base and 8 bases, with 8 bases remaining between them. CDR3 protein: CASSQGAGGYTF. Written as DNA, the CDR3 is TGTGCCAGCAGCCAAGGGGCGGGGGGCTACACCTTC.

This clonotype was seen a few times. The chain recombines TRBV30 with TRBJ1-6, with D possibly matching TRBD1 (5 bases). V shed 0 bases and J shed 14 bases, with 8 bases lying between them. This CDR3 is 11 amino acids long. The V gene's germline CDR1 is GTSNPN and CDR2 SVGIG (reference sequence). The CDR3 region is CAWSVLGALHF. CDR3 nucleotides: TGTGCCTGGAGTGTACTGGGGGCCCTCCACTTT. The full variable domain, its missing parts supplied by reference TRBV30 and TRBJ1-6, is SQTIHQWPATLVQPVGSPLSLECTVEGTSNPNLYWYRQAAGRGLQLLFYSVGIGQISSEVPQNLSASRPQDRQFILSSKKLLLSDSGFYLCAWSVLGALHFGNGTRLTVT.

At least ten counts were recorded for this clonotype. The chain links TRBV12-3 or TRBV12-4 to TRBJ2-4; 9 nucleotides align to TRBD1. The V segment lost 6 bases and the J segment 9 bases; nucleotides outside the gene matches: 12. The CDR3 length is 15 residues. CDR3 region: CASSSNRGRDGIQYF. The CDR3 DNA is TGTGCCAGCAGCTCCAACAGGGGGCGCGACGGCATTCAGTACTTC.

The sample holds a few counts of this clonotype. V is TRBV4-1 and J is TRBJ2-7, with 9 bases that match TRBD2. Trimming took 5 bases from V and 0 from J; bases not matched to a gene: 11. Germline CDR1 reads MGHRA; CDR2 reads YSYEKL. This CDR3 region has 17 residues. The CDR3 loop reads CASSATSGRPPSYEQYF. CDR3 DNA: TGCGCCAGCAGCGCGACTAGCGGTCGACCCCCCTCCTACGAGCAGTACTTC.

The J gene is TRBJ1-1, the V gene TRBV5-6, with D possibly TRBD1 on 5 matching bases. From germline, CDR1 is SGHDT and CDR2 YYEEEE. The CDR3 runs 14 residues. The ends were cut back, 4 bases at V and 0 bases at J, with 10 bases in the middle. The CDR3 nucleotides are TGTGCCAGCAGCGTGGACACCTTGAACACTGAAGCTTTCTTT. Protein: CASSVDTLNTEAFF.

There are a few counts of this clonotype. The chain is built from TRBV6-1 and TRBJ1-2; D remains unclear. CDR1 and CDR2 (germline): MNHNS, SASEGT. The length of the CDR3 is 11 residues. V was clipped by 8 bases and J by 12 bases, with 16 bases between them. The CDR3 sequence: CASYRGPSDTF. CDR3 nucleotide sequence: TGTGCCAGCTACAGAGGCCCGAGTGACACCTTC.

In its sample, this clonotype was seen many times. The chain employs TRBV13 and TRBJ2-1, with 12 nucleotides matching TRBD1. The CDR3 consists of 16 residues. V trimming: 6 bases; J trimming: 6 bases; junction bases outside the gene matches: 9. Germline V gene data show CDR1 as PRHDT and CDR2 as FYEKMQ (reference sequence). The CDR3 DNA is TGTGCCAGCAGTCCTTCCGGGACAGGGGGCTCCAATGAGCAGTTCTTC. Its protein is CASSPSGTGGSNEQFF.

This clonotype was seen more than once but under ten times. The chain uses TRBV7-9 and TRBJ2-2, with D unclear. The CDR3 runs 16 residues. The ends were cut back, 5 bases at V and 0 bases at J, with 13 bases in the middle. Germline V gene sequence: CDR1 SEHNR, CDR2 FQNEAQ (reference sequence). This CDR3 is CASSPPDISNTGELFF. In DNA form, the CDR3 reads TGTGCCAGCAGCCCCCCCGACATCTCGAACACCGGGGAGCTGTTTTTT. Variable domain in full (rest from reference TRBV7-9 and TRBJ2-2): DTGVSQNPRHKITKRGQNVTFRCDPISEHNRLYWYRQTLGQGPEFLTYFQNEAQLEKSRLLSDRFSAERPKGSFSTLEIQRTEQGDSAMYLCASSPPDISNTGELFFGEGSRLTVL.

This clonotype was found a few times. The genes are TRBV6-5 and TRBJ2-7; 16 bases map to TRBD2. Germline CDR1 and CDR2: MNHEY and SVGAGI. The CDR3 loop spans 18 amino acids. Germline trimming cut 2 bases from V and 2 bases from J; bases unmatched to any gene: 6. The CDR3 region is CASSYPGTSGRVPYEQYF. CDR3 DNA: TGTGCCAGCAGTTACCCCGGGACTAGCGGGAGGGTGCCCTACGAGCAGTACTTC.

A few counts support this clonotype. The CDR3 is CSARGAGQEHRGAFF. The CDR3 nucleotides read TGCAGTGCTAGGGGAGCGGGACAGGAGCACAGGGGAGCTTTCTTT. This sequence joins TRBV20-1 and TRBJ1-1; 8 nucleotides align to TRBD1. Germline V gene lookup returns CDR1 DFQATT and CDR2 SNEGSKA (reference sequence). V was pared by 3 bases and J by 10 bases, with 16 bases of the junction left unmatched. The CDR3 length is 15 residues.

In its sample, this clonotype was seen many times. V usage is TRBV6-1 and J usage is TRBJ2-5, with TRBD2 identical over 8 bases. The germline V gene has CDR1 MNHNS and CDR2 SASEGT. The V segment lost 2 bases and the J segment 5 bases; nucleotides outside the gene matches: 7. The CDR3 consists of 15 residues. The CDR3 loop is CASSEIAGSAETQYF. Here the CDR3 DNA reads TGTGCCAGCAGTGAAATAGCGGGATCGGCGGAGACCCAGTACTTC.

At least ten counts were recorded for this clonotype. The chain uses TRBV3-1 and TRBJ2-5; TRBD2 might be the D (5 bases). This CDR3 region has 15 residues. Trimming took off 4 bases at V and 4 bases at J, with 16 bases between the two ends. The germline gives CDR1 LGHDT, CDR2 YNNKEL (reference sequence). CDR3 in amino acids: CASSPTGPGLETQYF. The CDR3 DNA sequence: TGTGCCAGCAGCCCTACCGGTCCGGGATTAGAGACCCAGTACTTC.

The chain combines TRBV10-3 with TRBJ2-7; 8 positions agree with TRBD2. The germline CDR1 and CDR2 sequences are ENHRY and SYGVKD. The V gene end was trimmed by 3 bases and the J gene end by 0 bases; junction bases not matched to a gene: 10. The CDR3 is 17 residues long. Here the CDR3 reads CAISDYWSGGSSYEQYF. In DNA form, the CDR3 reads TGTGCCATCAGTGATTATTGGAGCGGGGGAAGCTCCTACGAGCAGTACTTC.

This clonotype was observed a handful of times. This sequence joins TRBV20-1 and TRBJ2-6, with D hard to call. CDR3 length equals 15 residues. Trimming stripped 1 base from V and 0 bases from J, with 7 bases between. The V gene's germline CDR1 is DFQATT and CDR2 SNEGSKA (reference sequence). The CDR3 is CSARVMGSGANVLTF. CDR3 DNA: TGCAGTGCTAGAGTTATGGGCTCTGGGGCCAACGTCCTGACTTTC.

This clonotype was seen at least ten times. V usage is TRBV20-1 and J usage is TRBJ2-1, with 14 nucleotides matching TRBD2. Germline assignment: CDR1 DFQATT and CDR2 SNEGSKA (reference sequence). CDR3 size: 17 residues. The trim removed 0 bases at V and 9 bases at J, leaving 10 bases unmatched. Here the CDR3 DNA reads TGCAGTGCTAGAGAGGGACGGACTAGCGGGAGGTCTGGTGAGCAGTTCTTC. Translation: CSAREGRTSGRSGEQFF.

V and J are TRBV7-2 and TRBJ2-6; TRBD2 matches 7 bases. The CDR3 has 16 residues. With V trimmed by 4 bases and J by 4 bases, 7 bases remained unmatched. CDR1 and CDR2 (germline): SGHTA, FQGNSA. CDR3 nucleotides: TGTGCCAGCAGCTGGGGGGGACTTTCGGGGGCCAACGTCCTGACTTTC. Its translation is CASSWGGLSGANVLTF.

CDR3 bases: TGCGCCAGCAGCTTGACTAGCGGTGCCTCTGGGGCCAACGTCCTGACTTTC. This sequence encodes CASSLTSGASGANVLTF. V is TRBV5-1 and J is TRBJ2-6; 8 bases are shared with TRBD2. J lost 0 bases, V lost 1 base, and 3 bases had no gene match. Germline V lookup: CDR1 SGHRS, CDR2 YFSETQ. The CDR3 sequence is 17 residues long. The variable domain in full, completed from reference TRBV5-1 and TRBJ2-6, reads KAGVTQTPRYLIKTRGQQVTLSCSPISGHRSVSWYQQTPGQGLQFLFEYFSETQRNKGNFPGRFSGRQFSNSRSEMNVSTLELGDSALYLCASSLTSGASGANVLTFGAGSRLTVL.

This clonotype was counted between two and nine times. The rearrangement joins TRBV3-1 to TRBJ1-4, with unresolved D. The CDR3 has 12 amino acids. CDR1 is LGHDT and CDR2 is YNNKEL in the germline V gene (reference sequence). Between the trimmed V and J ends, which lost 5 bases and 8 bases, there was a span of 9 bases. For the CDR3, the DNA is TGTGCCAGCAGCGAAGTCCGCGAAAAACTGTTTTTT. It specifies CASSEVREKLFF.

The chain recombines TRBV7-9 with TRBJ1-2; tentative D call: TRBD1 (6 bases). Germline loops: CDR1 SEHNR, CDR2 FQNEAQ (reference sequence). There are 16 residues in the CDR3. V shed 0 bases and J shed 4 bases, with 15 bases lying between them. Written as DNA, the CDR3 is TGTGCCAGCAGCTTAGCTTACAGGGCCCTCCTCTATGGCTACACCTTC. As protein: CASSLAYRALLYGYTF.

This clonotype came up once. A much larger clone differs by one base, so this may be a read error. CDR3 in amino acids: CSARTSGPASYEQYF. CDR3 coding DNA: TGCAGTGCTAGAACTAGCGGGCCCGCGAGCTATGAGCAGTACTTC. The chain has TRBV20-1 and TRBJ2-7; 9 bases fit TRBD2. Trimming took 2 bases from V and 7 from J; bases not matched to a gene: 12. The CDR3 is 15 residues long. In germline, CDR1 is DFQATT, CDR2 SNEGSKA (reference sequence).

This clonotype was seen repeatedly, ten times or more. V usage is TRBV30 and J usage is TRBJ1-2; no reliable D call. The germline CDR1 and CDR2 sequences are GTSNPN and SVGIG (reference sequence). Trimming cost V 2 bases and J 4 bases, with 11 bases left between them. This CDR3 contains 13 residues. The CDR3: CAWSPSTLYGYTF. The CDR3 bases are TGTGCCTGGAGTCCCTCCACCCTCTATGGCTACACCTTC.

This clonotype was found a few times. The rearrangement joins TRBV4-1 to TRBJ1-2; D is possibly TRBD1 (5 bases). Germline V gene sequence: CDR1 MGHRA, CDR2 YSYEKL. Trimming pared 2 bases from V and 14 bases from J, leaving 15 bases between. This CDR3 is built from 12 residues. CDR3: CASSQLGTAVTF. The CDR3 DNA follows: TGCGCCAGCAGCCAACTCGGGACGGCTGTGACCTTC.